The 9 T cell receptor beta chains given below trace back to one sample, sequenced in a study of shared clonotypes between healthy human individuals. Sequenced by immunoSEQ multiplex PCR; TCRdb stores in-frame clones only, minus some. The profile covers about 1 million clones, with 75% appearing a single time and over 1.3% taken by the ten largest. The source material was memory CD4+ T cells sorted from blood. Indicated subset: CD45RA-negative fraction. All receptors come from a man aged 18 to 29 in good health.

This chain uses TRBV5-4 with TRBJ1-1, with 9 bases that match TRBD1. V lost 3 bases and J lost 3; bases outside the gene matches: 0. The CDR3 sequence is 13 residues long. CDR1 and CDR2 from the germline V gene are SGHNT and YYREEE (reference sequence). The CDR3 DNA reads TGTGCCAGCAGCTGGGACAGGGACACTGAAGCTTTCTTT. It yields the protein CASSWDRDTEAFF.

The chain links TRBV19 to TRBJ1-1; no definite D call. Germline CDR1 and CDR2: LNHDA and SQIVND (reference sequence). CDR3 size: 16 residues. V was pared by 3 bases and J by 0 bases, with 14 bases between. The CDR3 DNA is TGTGCCAGTAGTATCAACACAGCTGAGATGAACACTGAAGCTTTCTTT. Amino acid sequence: CASSINTAEMNTEAFF.

This clone showed up just a few times. For the CDR3, the DNA is TGTGCCAGCAGTTACTTGACTAGTCAATACGAGCAGTACTTC. It codes for CASSYLTSQYEQYF. This chain uses TRBV6-5 with TRBJ2-7; TRBD2 might be the D (6 bases). Germline CDR1 and CDR2: MNHEY and SVGAGI. The CDR3 is made up of 14 amino acids. V shed 1 base and J shed 4 bases, with 11 bases lying between them.

This clone was detected only a few times. V gene TRBV6-6 combines with J gene TRBJ2-7; D is ambiguous. Germline V lookup: CDR1 MNHNY, CDR2 SVGAGI (reference sequence). Deletions cut 8 bases from V and 9 bases from J, with 8 bases between. CDR3 size: 9 residues. CDR3 nucleotides: TGTGCCAGCGGCCACCCGCAGTACTTC. It translates to CASGHPQYF.

This chain joins TRBV19 and TRBJ1-3; tentative D call: TRBD1 (6 bases). CDR1 LNHDA and CDR2 SQIVND come from the germline V gene (reference sequence). The V end lost 4 bases, the J end lost 0 bases, and 16 bases lay between the germline ends. There are 17 residues in the CDR3. CDR3 sequence: CASSSQLGHTSGNTIYF. The CDR3 DNA reads as TGTGCCAGTAGTAGCCAATTGGGACACACCTCTGGAAACACCATATATTTT.

The rearrangement links TRBV7-2 to TRBJ1-6; TRBD1 agrees at 7 bases. V trimming: 2 bases; J trimming: 9 bases; junction bases outside the gene matches: 16. Germline CDR1 is SGHTA and CDR2 is FQGNSA. The CDR3 consists of 18 residues. CDR3 nucleotide sequence: TGTGCCAGCAGCTTAAAAACTTTTGGTGCAGGGGGGATTTCACCCCTCCACTTT. This translates into CASSLKTFGAGGISPLHF.

The chain recombines TRBV30 with TRBJ2-5, with D uncertain. The CDR3 contains 12 residues. V was trimmed by 5 bases and J by 5 bases, leaving 12 bases between them. Germline CDR1 GTSNPN, CDR2 SVGIG (reference sequence). CDR3 nucleotides: TGTGCCTGGCACGTGGGCCGGGAGACCCAGTACTTC. It translates to CAWHVGRETQYF.

V gene TRBV28 combines with J gene TRBJ2-7; TRBD1 agrees at 8 bases. The CDR3 has 13 amino acids. The V and J ends lost 9 bases and 6 bases, in that order; junction bases with no gene match: 10. CDR1 and CDR2 (germline): MDHEN, SYDVKM. The CDR3 loop reads CARSGQGSREQYF. DNA for the CDR3: TGTGCCAGGAGCGGACAGGGCTCCCGCGAGCAGTACTTC.

The genes are TRBV10-3 and TRBJ1-1; tentative D call: TRBD1 (6 bases). Germline V gene data show CDR1 as ENHRY and CDR2 as SYGVKD. The CDR3 loop spans 17 amino acids. V was cut by 0 bases and J by 1 base, with 15 bases left in between. The CDR3 is CAISESRAGAANTEAFF. In DNA, the CDR3 is TGTGCCATCAGTGAGTCGAGAGCAGGGGCAGCGAACACTGAAGCTTTCTTT.